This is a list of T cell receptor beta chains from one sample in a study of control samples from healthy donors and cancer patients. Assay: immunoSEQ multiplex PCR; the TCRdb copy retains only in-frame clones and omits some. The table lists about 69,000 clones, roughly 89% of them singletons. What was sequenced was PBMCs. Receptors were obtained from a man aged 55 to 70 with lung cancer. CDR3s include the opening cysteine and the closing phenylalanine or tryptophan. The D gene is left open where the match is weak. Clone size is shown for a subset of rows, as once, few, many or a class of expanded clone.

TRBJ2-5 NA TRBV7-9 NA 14 TGTGCCAGCAGCTTAGCGGGGGGTTTCGAGACCCAGTACTTC CASSLAGGFETQYF
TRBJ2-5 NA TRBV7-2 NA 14 TGTGCCAGCAGCTTGTCGATGAGTCAAGAGACCCAGTACTTC CASSLSMSQETQYF
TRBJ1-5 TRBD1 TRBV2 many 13 TGTGCCACCAGAGGGACAGGGAATCAGCCCCAGCATTTT CATRGTGNQPQHF
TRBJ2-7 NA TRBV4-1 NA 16 TGCGCCAGCAGCCAAATACGAGGGGGGGGATCCTACGAGCAGTACTTC CASSQIRGGGSYEQYF
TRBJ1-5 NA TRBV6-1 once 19 TGTGCCAGCAGTGGGACAGCCACAACTTTCGCGGATAGCAATCAGCCCCAGCATTTT CASSGTATTFADSNQPQHF
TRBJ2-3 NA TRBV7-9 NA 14 TGTGCCAGCAGCTTCTCCGGACTGGAAGATACGCAGTATTTT CASSFSGLEDTQYF
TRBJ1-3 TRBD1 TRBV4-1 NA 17 TGCGCCAGCAGCCAGGCGGGACAGGGGGCTCGGGGAAACACCATATATTTT CASSQAGQGARGNTIYF
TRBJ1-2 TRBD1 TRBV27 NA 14 TGTGCCAGCAGTTTATCGATAGGGGGCGGCGGCTACACCTTC CASSLSIGGGGYTF
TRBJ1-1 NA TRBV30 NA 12 TGTGCCTGGTCTAGACTACAGGGTGAAGCTTTCTTT CAWSRLQGEAFF
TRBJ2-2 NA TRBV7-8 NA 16 TGTGCCAGCAGCCCCCAGGGTTTAACGAACACCGGGGAGCTGTTTTTT CASSPQGLTNTGELFF
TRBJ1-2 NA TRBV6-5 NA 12 TGTGCCAGCAGCGGTCCCTATATGGATGAGTCCTTC CASSGPYMDESF
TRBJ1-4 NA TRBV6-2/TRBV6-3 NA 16 TGTGCCAGCAGCCCTAACGGGGGCGCAACTAATGAAAAACTGTTTTTT CASSPNGGATNEKLFF
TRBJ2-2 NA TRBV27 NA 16 TGTGCCAGCAGTTTCCTCTGGACGGCAAACACCGGGGAGCTGTTTTTT CASSFLWTANTGELFF
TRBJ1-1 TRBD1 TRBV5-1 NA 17 TGCGCCAGCAGCTTGGACGACAGGGAGGTCGGGGACACTGAAGCTTTCTTT CASSLDDREVGDTEAFF
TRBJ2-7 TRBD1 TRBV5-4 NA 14 TGTGCCAGCAGCGCCCGACAGGGGGTCTACGAGCAGTACTTC CASSARQGVYEQYF
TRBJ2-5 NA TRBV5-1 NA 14 TGCGCCAGCAGCTTGAGAACTGCCCGGGAGACCCAGTACTTC CASSLRTARETQYF
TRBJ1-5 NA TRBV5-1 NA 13 TGCGCCAGCAGCTTGGGCGGGGACCAGCCCCAGCATTTT CASSLGGDQPQHF
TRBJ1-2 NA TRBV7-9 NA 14 TGTGCCAGCAGCACGGGGGACTTCAACTATGGCTACACCTTC CASSTGDFNYGYTF
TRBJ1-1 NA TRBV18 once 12 TGTGCCAGCTCACCAAACCGGGGTGAAGCTTTCTTT CASSPNRGEAFF
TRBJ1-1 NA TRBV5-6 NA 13 TGTGCCAGCAGCTTGGCGCCTCAAATCGAAGCTTTCTTT CASSLAPQIEAFF
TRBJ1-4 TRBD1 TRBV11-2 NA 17 TGTGCCAGCAGCTTACCCGACGGACAGGCCGCTTATGAAAAACTGTTTTTT CASSLPDGQAAYEKLFF
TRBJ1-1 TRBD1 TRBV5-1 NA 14 TGCGCCAGCAGCTTTGGACAGGGCAACACTGAAGCTTTCTTT CASSFGQGNTEAFF
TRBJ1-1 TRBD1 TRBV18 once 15 TGTGCCAGCTCACCCCGGACAGGGGAGAACACTGAAGCTTTCTTT CASSPRTGENTEAFF
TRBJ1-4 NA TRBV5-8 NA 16 TGTGCCAGCAGCTTGGTCGGGGGTGCAACTAATGAAAAACTGTTTTTT CASSLVGGATNEKLFF
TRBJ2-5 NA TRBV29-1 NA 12 TGCAGCGTTGGAAATCTGGGTGAGACCCAGTACTTC CSVGNLGETQYF
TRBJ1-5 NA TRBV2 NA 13 TGTGCCAGCAGGAAGGATAGCAATCAGCCCCAGCATTTT CASRKDSNQPQHF
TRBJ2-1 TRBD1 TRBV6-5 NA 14 TGTGCCAGCATCCCGGGACAGGGACACAATGAGCAGTTCTTC CASIPGQGHNEQFF
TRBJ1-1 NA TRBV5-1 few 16 TGCGCCAGCAGCTGGGGTAGGACAGACCAGAACACTGAAGCTTTCTTT CASSWGRTDQNTEAFF
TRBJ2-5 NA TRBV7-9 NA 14 TGTGCCAGCAGCAAGGACGTCTCGCAAGAGACCCAGTACTTC CASSKDVSQETQYF
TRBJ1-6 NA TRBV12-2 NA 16 TGTGCAAGTCGCTTAGACCCCGGGACAAGGGAGTCACCCCTCCACTTT CASRLDPGTRESPLHF
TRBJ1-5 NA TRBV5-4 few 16 TGTGCCAGCAGCTTGGGCGGGCAGGGCAGGGATCAGCCCCAGCATTTT CASSLGGQGRDQPQHF
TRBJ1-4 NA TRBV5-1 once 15 TGCGCCAGCAGCCTCGCAACGCCTTCCCAAGGAAAACTGTTTTTT CASSLATPSQGKLFF
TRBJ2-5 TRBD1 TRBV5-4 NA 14 TGTGCCAGCAGACCCGGACAGGACCAAGAGACCCAGTACTTC CASRPGQDQETQYF
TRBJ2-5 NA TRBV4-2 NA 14 TGTGCCAGCAGCCCGGCGGGTTTAGGGGGGACCCAGTACTTC CASSPAGLGGTQYF
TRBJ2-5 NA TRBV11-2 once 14 TGTGCCAGCAGCCCCCGTTATGGACAAGAGACCCAGTACTTC CASSPRYGQETQYF
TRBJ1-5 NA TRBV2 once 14 TGTGCCAGCAGTAAAACAGAGGGCGGTCAGCCCCAGCATTTT CASSKTEGGQPQHF
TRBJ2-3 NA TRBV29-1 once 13 TGCAGCGTTCGCAGGCCAAGCACAGATACGCAGTATTTT CSVRRPSTDTQYF
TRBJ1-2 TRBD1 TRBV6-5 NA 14 TGTGCCAGCAGTTCTTATAACAGGGGGGAAGGCTACACCTTC CASSSYNRGEGYTF
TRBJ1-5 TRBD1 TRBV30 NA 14 TGTGCCTGGAAGACAGGGAGTAGCAATCAGCCCCAGCATTTT CAWKTGSSNQPQHF
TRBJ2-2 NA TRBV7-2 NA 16 TGTGCCAGCAGCCCGGGAGGACAGGCGGGCACCGGGGAGCTGTTTTTT CASSPGGQAGTGELFF
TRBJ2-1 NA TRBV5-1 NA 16 TGCGCCAGCAGCTGGGGCTACCACAGCTCCTACAATGAGCAGTTCTTC CASSWGYHSSYNEQFF
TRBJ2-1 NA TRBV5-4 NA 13 TGTGCCAGCACCTTTGGACAGACCAATGAGCAGTTCTTC CASTFGQTNEQFF
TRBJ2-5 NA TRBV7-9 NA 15 TGTGCCAGCAGCTTATTGGGGGGGGCCTTGGAGACCCAGTACTTC CASSLLGGALETQYF
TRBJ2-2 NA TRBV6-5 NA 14 TGTGCCAGCAGTTACTCGGAGGGAGTCGGGGAGCTGTTTTTT CASSYSEGVGELFF
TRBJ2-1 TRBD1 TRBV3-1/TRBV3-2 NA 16 TGTGCCAGCAGCCAAAGGTCGGGGACAGGGAGTAATGAGCAGTTCTTC CASSQRSGTGSNEQFF
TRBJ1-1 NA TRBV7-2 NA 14 TGTGCCAGCAGCGAAAGCAGGGTTCTGACTGAAGCTTTCTTT CASSESRVLTEAFF
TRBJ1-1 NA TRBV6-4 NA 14 TGTGCCAGCAGTGTGGACAGCCCGAACACTGAAGCTTTCTTT CASSVDSPNTEAFF
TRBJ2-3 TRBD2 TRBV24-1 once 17 TGTGCCACCAGTGAACACGGACTAGCGGGGAAGCCAGATACGCAGTATTTT CATSEHGLAGKPDTQYF
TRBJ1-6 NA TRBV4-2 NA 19 TGTGCCAGCAGCCAAGAAAAAGGTTGGGTTGGGTCAAGTCTGTCACCCCTCCACTTT CASSQEKGWVGSSLSPLHF
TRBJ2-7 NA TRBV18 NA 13 TGTGCCAGCTCAGACGGGACCACCTACGAGCAGTACTTC CASSDGTTYEQYF
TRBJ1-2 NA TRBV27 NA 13 TGTGCCAGCGGGACTCCTGGACCCTCGGGCTACACCTTC CASGTPGPSGYTF
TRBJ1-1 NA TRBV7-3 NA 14 TGTGCCAGCAGCCCATCCCGGGGGGGGACTGAAGCTTTCTTT CASSPSRGGTEAFF
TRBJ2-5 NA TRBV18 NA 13 TGTGCCAGCTCACCACGGACGCAAGAGACCCAGTACTTC CASSPRTQETQYF
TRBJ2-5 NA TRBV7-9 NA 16 TGTGCCAGCAGCTTATGGGGCAGGGTGGACGAAGAGACCCAGTACTTC CASSLWGRVDEETQYF
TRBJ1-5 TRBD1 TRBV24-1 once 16 TGTGCCACCAGTGATTGGACAGGGAGTTACAATCAGCCCCAGCATTTT CATSDWTGSYNQPQHF
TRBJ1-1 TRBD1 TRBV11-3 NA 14 TGTGCCAGCAGCCACGGACAGGGAACCACTGAAGCTTTCTTT CASSHGQGTTEAFF